These T cell receptor beta chains were read from a single sample in a study of OX40 agonist ivuxolimab in advanced cancers. The repertoire was sequenced with immunoSEQ multiplex PCR; TCRdb's copy has only in-frame clones and lacks some. The sample has 50,000 to 60,000 clones, roughly 90% seen once. Sequenced here: CD4+ or CD8+ T cells sorted from blood, sampled in a trial of the OX40 agonist ivuxolimab. The receptors shown here come from an adult with an advanced solid tumor such as melanoma, head and neck, liver or kidney cancer. CDR3s include the opening cysteine and the closing phenylalanine or tryptophan. The order of the fields is clone size, J gene, V gene, D gene, CDR3 protein, CDR3 DNA. A D gene is named only where the DNA matches it firmly. Clone size is not always given. Where it is, it says once, few, many or a class for expanded clones.

NA,TRBJ2-3,TRBV7-3,TRBD2,CASSPFPSGSPDTQYF,TGTGCCAGCAGCCCCTTTCCCAGCGGGAGCCCAGATACGCAGTATTTT
NA,TRBJ2-6,TRBV18,NA,CASSLQGWRSGANVLTF,TGTGCCAGCTCACTCCAGGGTTGGAGGTCTGGGGCCAACGTCCTGACTTTC
NA,TRBJ1-3,TRBV5-5,NA,CASSLPGTGNTIYF,TGTGCCAGCAGCTTGCCGGGGACTGGAAACACCATATATTTT
NA,TRBJ2-3,TRBV29-1,NA,CSASGGRGTDTQYF,TGCAGCGCCTCCGGAGGGCGGGGAACAGATACGCAGTATTTT
NA,TRBJ2-7,TRBV11-3,NA,CASSIGHGYEQYF,TGTGCCAGCAGCATCGGACACGGCTACGAGCAGTACTTC
once,TRBJ2-3,TRBV2,TRBD1,CASSEERDRATDTQYF,TGTGCCAGCAGTGAAGAACGGGACAGGGCCACAGATACGCAGTATTTT
NA,TRBJ1-5,TRBV7-6,NA,CASSLGEGANQPQHF,TGTGCCAGCAGCTTAGGGGAGGGCGCCAATCAGCCCCAGCATTTT
NA,TRBJ1-2,TRBV5-6,NA,CASSLAGDYGYTF,TGTGCCAGCAGCTTGGCCGGGGACTATGGCTACACCTTC
NA,TRBJ2-5,TRBV9,NA,CASSVGSSVETQYF,TGTGCCAGCAGCGTAGGGAGTTCTGTAGAGACCCAGTACTTC
once,TRBJ2-3,TRBV5-1,TRBD1,CASRSRTGSTDTQYF,TGCGCCAGCAGATCTAGGACAGGCAGCACAGATACGCAGTATTTT
NA,TRBJ1-1,TRBV28,NA,CASSPPLQGGRAFF,TGTGCCAGCAGCCCCCCTTTACAGGGAGGGCGAGCTTTCTTT
NA,TRBJ2-5,TRBV9,NA,CASSVDGTGETQYF,TGTGCCAGCAGCGTAGACGGGACGGGAGAGACCCAGTACTTC
NA,TRBJ2-3,TRBV27,NA,CASSPLTSKAQYF,TGTGCCAGCAGTCCTTTGACTAGTAAGGCGCAGTATTTT
NA,TRBJ2-3,TRBV12-5,NA,CASEEGGTDTQYF,TGTGCTAGTGAGGAGGGGGGAACAGATACGCAGTATTTT
NA,TRBJ2-1,TRBV19,NA,CASRHLDYNEQFF,TGTGCCAGTCGGCACCTGGACTACAATGAGCAGTTCTTC
NA,TRBJ2-5,TRBV4-1,NA,CASSQDQSGFQETQYF,TGCGCCAGCAGCCAAGATCAGAGCGGGTTCCAAGAGACCCAGTACTTC
NA,TRBJ2-3,TRBV9,NA,CASSATIGASTDTQYF,TGTGCCAGCAGCGCCACCATCGGGGCTAGCACAGATACGCAGTATTTT
NA,TRBJ2-7,TRBV5-6,NA,CASSLGLTYEQYF,TGTGCCAGCAGCTTAGGGCTAACCTACGAGCAGTACTTC
NA,TRBJ2-3,TRBV12-5,NA,CASGSTGLSDTQYF,TGTGCTAGTGGTTCAACCGGACTTTCAGATACGCAGTATTTT
NA,TRBJ1-3,TRBV4-1,NA,CASSQDLNGGNTIYF,TGCGCCAGCAGCCAAGATTTAAATGGGGGAAACACCATATATTTT
NA,TRBJ2-7,TRBV19,TRBD1,CASNVGTGNYEQYF,TGTGCCAGTAATGTCGGGACAGGGAACTACGAGCAGTACTTC
NA,TRBJ2-7,TRBV19,NA,CASTSNPGAYEQYF,TGTGCCAGTACCAGTAATCCGGGGGCCTACGAGCAGTACTTC
NA,TRBJ1-2,TRBV29-1,NA,CSVLVINGYTF,TGCAGCGTTTTGGTCATCAATGGCTACACCTTC
NA,TRBJ2-1,TRBV9,NA,CASSVDLGNNEQFF,TGTGCCAGCAGCGTAGATCTGGGGAACAATGAGCAGTTCTTC
NA,TRBJ2-7,TRBV28,TRBD2,CALGTSGLHEQYF,TGTGCCCTCGGGACTAGCGGTCTCCACGAGCAGTACTTC
NA,TRBJ1-2,TRBV15,NA,CATQMTRDNYGYTF,TGTGCCACACAAATGACCCGGGACAACTATGGCTACACCTTC
once,TRBJ2-7,TRBV19,TRBD2,CASSLMNGGEGFYEQYF,TGTGCCAGTAGCCTGATGAATGGGGGGGAAGGCTTCTACGAGCAGTACTTC
NA,TRBJ1-2,TRBV28,TRBD1,CASNDRGDYGYTF,TGTGCCAGCAACGACAGGGGAGACTATGGCTACACCTTC
NA,TRBJ2-3,TRBV28,NA,CASSFGQSSTDTQYF,TGTGCCAGCAGTTTTGGGCAGTCTAGCACAGATACGCAGTATTTT
NA,TRBJ2-3,TRBV9,NA,CASSVGGTDTQYF,TGTGCCAGCAGCGTAGGCGGCACAGATACGCAGTATTTT
once,TRBJ2-7,TRBV4-1,NA,CASSQEWSFYEQYF,TGCGCCAGCAGCCAAGAGTGGTCTTTCTACGAGCAGTACTTC
NA,TRBJ2-2,TRBV7-2,NA,CMGGLGTGELFF,TGTATGGGGGGGCTCGGCACCGGGGAGCTGTTTTTT
NA,TRBJ2-2,TRBV4-1,TRBD1,CASSPGQGGTGELFF,TGCGCCAGCAGCCCCGGACAGGGCGGCACCGGGGAGCTGTTTTTT
once,TRBJ2-7,TRBV5-4,TRBD2,CASSPGEAGGYEQYF,TGTGCCAGCAGCCCCGGGGAGGCGGGAGGCTACGAGCAGTACTTC
NA,TRBJ2-3,TRBV4-1,NA,CASSHLGAGSSDTQYF,TGCGCCAGCAGCCATCTGGGGGCGGGCTCATCAGATACGCAGTATTTT
once,TRBJ2-7,TRBV27,NA,CASSPGIHEQYF,TGTGCCAGCAGCCCCGGGATCCACGAGCAGTACTTC
few,TRBJ1-5,TRBV2,TRBD1,CASRSTGQSLNQPQHF,TGTGCCAGCAGATCAACGGGACAGAGCCTCAATCAGCCCCAGCATTTT